This T cell receptor beta chain is from a study of shared clonotypes between healthy human individuals. Assay used: immunoSEQ multiplex PCR; TCRdb lists only in-frame clones, some missing. The data hold about 1 million clones, with approximately 70% observed a single time. Germline CDR1 SGHRS, CDR2 YFSETQ. V was pared by 0 bases and J by 8 bases, with 6 bases between. The CDR3 contains 12 residues. Details on this clone: The sample holds other DNA sequences that translate to the same CDR3.

Sequences were obtained from memory CD4+ T cells sorted from blood. This sample's subset: CD45RA-negative fraction. The chain combines TRBV5-1 with TRBJ2-1; D gene unclear. This TCR was recovered from a man between 18 and 29 years old in good health. DNA for the CDR3: TGCGCCAGCAGCTTGGCCCTAGATGAGCAGTTCTTC. Translating gives CASSLALDEQFF.